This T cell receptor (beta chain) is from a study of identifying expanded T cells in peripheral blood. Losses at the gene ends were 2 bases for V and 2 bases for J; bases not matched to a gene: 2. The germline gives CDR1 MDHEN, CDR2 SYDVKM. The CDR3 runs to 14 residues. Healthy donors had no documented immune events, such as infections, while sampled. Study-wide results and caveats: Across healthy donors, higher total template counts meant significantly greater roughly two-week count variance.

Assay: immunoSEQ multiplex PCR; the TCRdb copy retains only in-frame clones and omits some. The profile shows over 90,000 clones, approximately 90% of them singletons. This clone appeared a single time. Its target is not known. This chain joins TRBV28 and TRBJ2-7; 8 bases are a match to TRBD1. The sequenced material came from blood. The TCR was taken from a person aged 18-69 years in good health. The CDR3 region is CASSLQGATYEQYF. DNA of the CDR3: TGTGCCAGCAGTTTACAGGGGGCAACCTACGAGCAGTACTTC.